The entry below describes one T cell receptor beta chain. Its antigen remains unidentified. This sample is drawn from a study of human T cells and chemical hapten exposure. The CDR3 is 14 amino acids. Trimming shortened V by 5 bases and J by 2 bases, and 13 bases separated the two germline ends. Looked up from germline, CDR1 is SGHTA and CDR2 is FQGNSA. Attachment of unique molecular identifiers to individual cDNA molecules was performed in the library. TCRdb independently ran MiXCR on the RACE reads; one entry per CDR3 protein. The table records around 250,000 distinct CDR3 sequences, about 9.4% of them present only once. Indicated time point: pre-sensitization, week 0. Treatment noted: therapeutic diphenylcyclopropenone sensitization with weekly scalp DPC. Unfractionated whole blood yielded total RNA. Overall study results and limits: There were significantly more large CDR3 similarity clusters among expanded TCRs than among controls.

The TCR comes from a woman between 40 and 50 years old with alopecia areata. Some clones in this sample may be carry-over from other donors' samples. The sample in question was whole blood, obtained in connection with sensitization to the hapten diphenylcyclopropenone (DPC). The J gene is TRBJ2-7, the V gene TRBV7-2, with D possibly TRBD2 on 6 matching bases. CDR3 in DNA: TGTGCCAGCAGCCCTTGGGGGGACCCCTACGAGCAGTACTTC. Its protein is CASSPWGDPYEQYF.